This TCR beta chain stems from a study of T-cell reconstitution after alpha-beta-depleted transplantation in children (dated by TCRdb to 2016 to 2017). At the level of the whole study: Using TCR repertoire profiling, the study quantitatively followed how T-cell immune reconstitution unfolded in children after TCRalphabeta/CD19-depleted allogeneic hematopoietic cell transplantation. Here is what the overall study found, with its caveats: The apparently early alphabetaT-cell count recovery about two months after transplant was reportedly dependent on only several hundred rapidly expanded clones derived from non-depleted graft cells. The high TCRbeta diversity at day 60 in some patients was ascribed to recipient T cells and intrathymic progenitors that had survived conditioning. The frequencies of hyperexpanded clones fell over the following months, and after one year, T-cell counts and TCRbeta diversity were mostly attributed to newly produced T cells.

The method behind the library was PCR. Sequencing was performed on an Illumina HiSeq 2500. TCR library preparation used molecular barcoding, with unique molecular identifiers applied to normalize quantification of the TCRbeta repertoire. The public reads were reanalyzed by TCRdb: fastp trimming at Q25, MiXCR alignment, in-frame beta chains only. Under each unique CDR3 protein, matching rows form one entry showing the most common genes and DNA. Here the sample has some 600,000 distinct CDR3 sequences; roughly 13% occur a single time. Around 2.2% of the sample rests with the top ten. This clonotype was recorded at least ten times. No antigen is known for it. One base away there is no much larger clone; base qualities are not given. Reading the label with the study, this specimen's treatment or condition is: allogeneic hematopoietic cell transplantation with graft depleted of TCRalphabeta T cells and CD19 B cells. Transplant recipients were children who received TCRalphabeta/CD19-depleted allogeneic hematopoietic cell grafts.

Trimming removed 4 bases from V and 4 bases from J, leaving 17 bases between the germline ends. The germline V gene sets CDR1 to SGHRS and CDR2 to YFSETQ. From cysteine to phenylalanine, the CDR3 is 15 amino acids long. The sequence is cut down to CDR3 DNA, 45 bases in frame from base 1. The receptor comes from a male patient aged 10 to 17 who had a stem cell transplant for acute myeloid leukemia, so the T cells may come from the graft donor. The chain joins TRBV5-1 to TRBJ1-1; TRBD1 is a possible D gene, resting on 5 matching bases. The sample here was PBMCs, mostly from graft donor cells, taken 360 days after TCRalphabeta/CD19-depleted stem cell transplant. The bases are TGCGCCAGCAGCATGCCGTTCCAGGGCAGCACTGAAGCTTTCTTT. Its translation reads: CASSMPFQGSTEAFF.